Following are 3 T cell receptor beta chains from one sample sequenced in a study of T-cell reconstitution after alpha-beta-depleted transplantation in children. Unique molecular identifiers were incorporated during preparation of the TCRbeta library. TCRdb ran MiXCR on the PCR reads and lists one entry per CDR3 protein. The sample has about 540,000 distinct CDR3 sequences, about 16% seen once; the top ten hold about 3.1%. The sequences come from PBMCs from the stem cell graft donor, collected from the stem cell graft. These receptors came from a human donor who donated a stem cell graft to a child with acute lymphoblastic leukemia.

The CDR3 bases are TGTGCCAGCAGCCTGGACCAACATCGGGACGACACTGAAGCTTTCTTT. It is translated as CASSLDQHRDDTEAFF. V gene TRBV5-5 combines with J gene TRBJ1-1; weak D call: TRBD1 (5 bases). The CDR3 length is 16 residues. V dropped 4 bases and J dropped 3 bases, with 19 bases sitting between them. Germline V lookup: CDR1 SGHKS, CDR2 YYEKEE (reference sequence).

This clonotype has a handful of counts. V usage is TRBV10-3 and J usage is TRBJ2-5; D is possibly TRBD1 (6 bases). V lost 0 bases, J lost 2 bases, and 10 bases lay in between. The CDR3 is made up of 15 amino acids. Germline V gene sequence: CDR1 ENHRY, CDR2 SYGVKD. CDR3 residues: CAISESQGPQETQYF. The DNA of the CDR3 is TGTGCCATCAGTGAGTCGCAGGGGCCGCAAGAGACCCAGTACTTC.

The V call is TRBV15, the J call TRBJ1-2; no clear D gene. The CDR3 length is 17 residues. Germline CDR1 and CDR2: LNHNV and YYDKDF (reference sequence). Between the trimmed V and J ends, which lost 1 base and 8 bases, there was a span of 23 bases. CDR3 sequence (DNA): TGTGCCACCAGCAGAGTTGGGGAATACTCACGACGTGGGGGCTACACCTTC. Amino acids: CATSRVGEYSRRGGYTF.